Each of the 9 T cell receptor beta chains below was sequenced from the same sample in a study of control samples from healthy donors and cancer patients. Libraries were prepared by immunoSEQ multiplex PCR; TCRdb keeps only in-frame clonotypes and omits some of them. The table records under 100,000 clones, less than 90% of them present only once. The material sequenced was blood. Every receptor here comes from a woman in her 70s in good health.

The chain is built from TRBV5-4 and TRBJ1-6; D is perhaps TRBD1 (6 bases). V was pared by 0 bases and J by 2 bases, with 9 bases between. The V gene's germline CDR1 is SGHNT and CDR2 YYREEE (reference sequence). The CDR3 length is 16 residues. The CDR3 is CASSLEGQPYNSPLHF. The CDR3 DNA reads TGTGCCAGCAGCTTGGAAGGACAGCCCTATAATTCACCCCTCCACTTT.

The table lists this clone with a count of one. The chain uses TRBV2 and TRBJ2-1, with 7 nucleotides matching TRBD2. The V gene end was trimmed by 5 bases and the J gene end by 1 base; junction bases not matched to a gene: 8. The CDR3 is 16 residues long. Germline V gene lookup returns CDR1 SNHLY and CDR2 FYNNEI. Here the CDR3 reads CASSQVGRGSYNEQFF. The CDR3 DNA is TGTGCCAGCAGTCAGGTGGGGAGGGGATCCTACAATGAGCAGTTCTTC.

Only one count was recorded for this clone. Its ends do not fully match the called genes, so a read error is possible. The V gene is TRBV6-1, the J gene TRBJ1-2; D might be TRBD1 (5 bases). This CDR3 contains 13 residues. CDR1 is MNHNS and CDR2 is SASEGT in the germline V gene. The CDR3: CASREGSGGGYTF. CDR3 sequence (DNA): TGTGCCAGCAGAGAAGGGTCCGGGGGGGGCTACACCTTC.

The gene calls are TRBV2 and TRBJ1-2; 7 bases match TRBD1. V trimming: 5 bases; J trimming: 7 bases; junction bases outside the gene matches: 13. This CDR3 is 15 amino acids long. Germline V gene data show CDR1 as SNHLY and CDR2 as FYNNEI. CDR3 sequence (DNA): TGTGCCAGCAGTCCAGACAGGGCCACAAGGGCTGGCTACACCTTC. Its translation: CASSPDRATRAGYTF. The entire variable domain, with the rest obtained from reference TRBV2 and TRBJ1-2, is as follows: EPEVTQTPSHQVTQMGQEVILRCVPISNHLYFYWYRQILGQKVEFLVSFYNNEISEKSEIFDDQFSVERPDGSNFTLKIRSTKLEDSAMYFCASSPDRATRAGYTFGSGTRLTVV.

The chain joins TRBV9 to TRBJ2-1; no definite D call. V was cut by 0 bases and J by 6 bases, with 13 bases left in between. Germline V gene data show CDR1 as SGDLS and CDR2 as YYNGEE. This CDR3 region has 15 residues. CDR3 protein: CASSVEGVGFNEQFF. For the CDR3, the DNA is TGTGCCAGCAGCGTAGAGGGCGTGGGTTTCAATGAGCAGTTCTTC.

CDR3 sequence reads: CASSLGDPGKTQYF. CDR3 DNA sequence: TGTGCCAGCAGTTTAGGGGACCCCGGGAAGACCCAGTACTTC. The chain joins TRBV28 to TRBJ2-5; perhaps D is TRBD1 or TRBD2 (5 bases each). Germline V CDR1 and CDR2: MDHEN, SYDVKM. V lost 2 bases and J lost 6, with 13 bases in between. The CDR3 is made up of 14 amino acids.

CDR3 nucleotides: TGTGCCAGTAGTACCGGGGGATCAGTTACAGATACGCAGTATTTT. This encodes CASSTGGSVTDTQYF. The chain is built from TRBV19 and TRBJ2-3; weak D call: TRBD2 (6 bases). CDR3 length equals 15 residues. Germline-derived CDR1 and CDR2 are LNHDA and SQIVND (reference sequence). Trimming removed 4 bases at V and 3 bases at J, with 14 bases between. Full variable domain (outside the CDR3, taken from reference TRBV19 and TRBJ2-3): DGGITQSPKYLFRKEGQNVTLSCEQNLNHDAMYWYRQDPGQGLRLIYYSQIVNDFQKGDIAEGYSVSREKKESFPLTVTSAQKNPTAFYLCASSTGGSVTDTQYFGPGTRLTVL.

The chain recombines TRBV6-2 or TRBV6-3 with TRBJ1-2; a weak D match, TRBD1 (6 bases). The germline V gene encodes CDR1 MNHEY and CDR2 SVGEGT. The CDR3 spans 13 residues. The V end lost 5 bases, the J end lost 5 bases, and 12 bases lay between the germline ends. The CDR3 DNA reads TGTGCCAGCAGTGACCCAGGGGATTATGGCTACACCTTC. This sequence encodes CASSDPGDYGYTF.

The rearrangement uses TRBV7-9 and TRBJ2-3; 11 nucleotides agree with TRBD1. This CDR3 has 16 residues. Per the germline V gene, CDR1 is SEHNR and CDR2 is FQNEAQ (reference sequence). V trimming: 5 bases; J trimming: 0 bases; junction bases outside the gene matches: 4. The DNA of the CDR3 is TGTGCCAGCAGCCCGGGACAGGGGGGAAGCACAGATACGCAGTATTTT. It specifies CASSPGQGGSTDTQYF.